This T cell receptor (beta chain) was recovered during a study of T cell responses to AZD1222 COVID-19 vaccine. General study findings and limits: Females made up more of the donors, who were largely white British, and clonal diversity may have come out too low. Spike-specific TCR breadth and depth both grew after two AZD1222 doses.

TCRdb keeps only in-frame clones here, not all; method: immunoSEQ multiplex PCR. The table includes about 150,000 clones, 87% detected once. The ends were cut back, 6 bases at V and 2 bases at J, with 19 bases in the middle. The CDR3 totals 15 residues. CDR1 is SQVTM and CDR2 is ANQGSEA in the germline V gene. As for this clone: Its antigen remains unidentified.

Specimen: peripheral blood, collected on day 0 of AZD1222 vaccination. This chain links TRBV29-1 with TRBJ1-1; D remains unclear. The receptor was isolated from an adult in good health. The CDR3 region is CSVSTGILFNTEAFF. CDR3 sequence (DNA): TGCAGCGTATCAACCGGGATCCTCTTCAACACTGAAGCTTTCTTT. The full variable domain, in which reference TRBV29-1 and TRBJ1-1 provide the parts outside the CDR3, is SAVISQKPSRDICQRGTSLTIQCQVDSQVTMMFWYRQQPGQSLTLIATANQGSEATYESGFVIDKFPISRPNLTFSTLTVSNMSPEDSSIYLCSVSTGILFNTEAFFGQGTRLTVV.